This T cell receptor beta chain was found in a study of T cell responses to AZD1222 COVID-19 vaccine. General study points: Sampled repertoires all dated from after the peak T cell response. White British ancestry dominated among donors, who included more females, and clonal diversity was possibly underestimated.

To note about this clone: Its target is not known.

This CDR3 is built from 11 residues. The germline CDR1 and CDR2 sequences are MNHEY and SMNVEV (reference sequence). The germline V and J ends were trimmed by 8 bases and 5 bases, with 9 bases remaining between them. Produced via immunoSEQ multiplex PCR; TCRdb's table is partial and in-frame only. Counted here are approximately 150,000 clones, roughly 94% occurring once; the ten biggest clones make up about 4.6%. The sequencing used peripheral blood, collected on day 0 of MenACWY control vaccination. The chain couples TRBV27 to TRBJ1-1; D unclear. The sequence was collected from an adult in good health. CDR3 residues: CASGIKTEAFF. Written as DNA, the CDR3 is TGTGCCAGCGGTATTAAGACTGAAGCTTTCTTT.